This TCR beta chain was sequenced during a study of T cell responses to AZD1222 COVID-19 vaccine. The study, taken as a whole, reports: None of the repertoires were sampled until the peak T cell response had passed.

V lost 7 bases to trimming and J lost 5 bases, with 18 bases between them. This CDR3 is built from 14 residues. Germline V gene lookup returns CDR1 SGHRS and CDR2 YFSETQ. Sequencing used immunoSEQ multiplex PCR; TCRdb keeps in-frame clones, though not all of them. The sample records under 130,000 clones, roughly 82% being singletons. This clone is medium-sized by share. Its antigen is not known. The sequence derives from an adult in good health. Sequencing used peripheral blood, obtained on day 0 of AZD1222 vaccination. V usage is TRBV5-1 and J usage is TRBJ1-1, with D unresolved. CDR3 amino acids: CASSYDGRGTEAFF. The CDR3 DNA follows: TGCGCCAGCTCGTATGACGGGAGAGGAACTGAAGCTTTCTTT.